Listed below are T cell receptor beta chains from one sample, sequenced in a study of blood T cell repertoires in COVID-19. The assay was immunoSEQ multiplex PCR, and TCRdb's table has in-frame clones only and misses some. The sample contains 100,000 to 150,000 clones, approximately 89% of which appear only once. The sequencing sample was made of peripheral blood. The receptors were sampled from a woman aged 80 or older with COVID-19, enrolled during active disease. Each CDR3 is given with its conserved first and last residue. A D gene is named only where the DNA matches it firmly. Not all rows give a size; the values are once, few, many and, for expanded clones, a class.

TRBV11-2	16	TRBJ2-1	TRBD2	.	TGTGCCAGCAGCTTGGGACTCCAAGGCGGGGGCAATGAGCAGTTCTTC	CASSLGLQGGGNEQFF
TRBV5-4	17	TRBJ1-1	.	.	TGTGCCAGCAGCTTGGGGGGGCTATTCGGCCAGAACACTGAAGCTTTCTTT	CASSLGGLFGQNTEAFF
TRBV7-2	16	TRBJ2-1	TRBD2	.	TGTGCCAGCCTCCCGATGACTAGCGGAGTTTACAATGAGCAGTTCTTC	CASLPMTSGVYNEQFF
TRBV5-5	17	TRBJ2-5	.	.	TGTGCCAGCAGCAATTGGGGGCTTCCTGGGGAACAAGAGACCCAGTACTTC	CASSNWGLPGEQETQYF
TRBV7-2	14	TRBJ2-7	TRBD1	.	TGTGCCAGCAGCCACCCGGGACAGGCCTACGAGCAGTACTTC	CASSHPGQAYEQYF
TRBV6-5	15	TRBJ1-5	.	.	TGTGCCAGCAGGATCACAGGAGATAGCAATCAGCCCCAGCATTTT	CASRITGDSNQPQHF
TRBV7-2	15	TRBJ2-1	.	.	TGTGCCAGCAGCTCCCCCGGATCTAGATGGAATGAGCAGTTCTTC	CASSSPGSRWNEQFF
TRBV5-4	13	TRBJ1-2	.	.	TGTGCCAGCAGCTTAAGGGGGGGGGATGGCTACACCTTC	CASSLRGGDGYTF
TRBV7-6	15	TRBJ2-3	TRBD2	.	TGTGCCAGCAGCTTAGGACTAGCGAGCACAGATACGCAGTATTTT	CASSLGLASTDTQYF
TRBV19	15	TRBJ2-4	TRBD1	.	TGTGCCAGTGCACAGGGGGCGGGAGCCAAAAACATTCAGTACTTC	CASAQGAGAKNIQYF
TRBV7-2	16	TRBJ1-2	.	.	TGTGCCAGCAGCTTAGCCCTATTCGCAGGGTTCTATGGCTACACCTTC	CASSLALFAGFYGYTF
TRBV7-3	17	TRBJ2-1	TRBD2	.	TGTGCCAGCAGCTTAACCGGGCTAGCGGGAGGGCACAATGAGCAGTTCTTC	CASSLTGLAGGHNEQFF
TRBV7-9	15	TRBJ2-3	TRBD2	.	TGTGCCAGCAGCCTCCAAAGCGGGAGGGCAGATACGCAGTATTTT	CASSLQSGRADTQYF
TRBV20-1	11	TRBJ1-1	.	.	TGCAGTGCACAGGGCAACACTGAAGCTTTCTTT	CSAQGNTEAFF
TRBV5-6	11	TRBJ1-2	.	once	TGTGCCAGCAGCCGGGACTCGGGCTACACCTTC	CASSRDSGYTF
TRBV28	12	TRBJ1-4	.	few	TGTGCCAGCAGTTTATCAGGTGGAAAACTGTTTTTT	CASSLSGGKLFF
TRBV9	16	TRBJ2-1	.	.	TGTGCCAGCAGCGTAGCTACGAGCGGGCCCTACAATGAGCAGTTCTTC	CASSVATSGPYNEQFF
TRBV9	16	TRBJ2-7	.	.	TGTGCCAGCAGCGTAGGGCAGGGGATAATCCCCTACGAGCAGTACTTC	CASSVGQGIIPYEQYF
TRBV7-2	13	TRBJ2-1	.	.	TGTGCCAGCAGCTTAGGGCTAGCGAATGAGCAGTTCTTC	CASSLGLANEQFF
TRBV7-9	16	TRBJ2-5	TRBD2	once	TGTGCCAGCAGCCGGACTAGCGGGATATATGCCGGGACCCAGTACTTC	CASSRTSGIYAGTQYF
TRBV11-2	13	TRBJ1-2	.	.	TGTGCCAGCAGCTTGGAGGGATATGGGGGCTACACCTTC	CASSLEGYGGYTF
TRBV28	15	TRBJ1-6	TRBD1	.	TGTGCCAGCAGCGGGACAGCTATCTATAATTCACCCCTCCACTTT	CASSGTAIYNSPLHF
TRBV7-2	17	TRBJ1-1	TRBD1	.	TGTGCCAGCAGCTTTCCCGGGACAGGGCCATCAAACACTGAAGCTTTCTTT	CASSFPGTGPSNTEAFF
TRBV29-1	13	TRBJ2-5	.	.	TGCAGCGTCTCGGACGGACTCCAAGAGACCCAGTACTTC	CSVSDGLQETQYF
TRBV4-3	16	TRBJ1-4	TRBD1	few	TGCGCCAGCAGCCAAGATCGGGGGACAGGGCAGGAAAAACTGTTTTTT	CASSQDRGTGQEKLFF
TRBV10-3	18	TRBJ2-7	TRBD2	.	TGTGCCATCAGTGAACGAGCGGGAGGAGGGGGGAACGCCTACGAGCAGTACTTC	CAISERAGGGGNAYEQYF
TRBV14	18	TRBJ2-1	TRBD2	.	TGTGCCAGCAGCCAAGATAAGACGGCTAGCGGGAGGTACAATGAGCAGTTCTTC	CASSQDKTASGRYNEQFF
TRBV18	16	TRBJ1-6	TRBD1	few	TGTGCCAGCTCACCACAACAGGGGATTCGGCATTCACCCCTCCACTTT	CASSPQQGIRHSPLHF
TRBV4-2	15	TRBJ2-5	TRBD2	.	TGTGCCAGCAGCAACCTGGGACTAGCGGAAGAGACCCAGTACTTC	CASSNLGLAEETQYF